A selection of T cell receptor beta chains follows, all from one sample in a study of radiotherapy plus CTLA-4 blockade in lung cancer. Profiling relied on immunoSEQ multiplex PCR, and the TCRdb table lists in-frame clones only, not all of them. The data hold 30,000 to 40,000 clones, with roughly 71% observed a single time. The source was peripheral blood, collected from a patient treated with radiotherapy plus ipilimumab. The receptors were gathered from a human donor with non-small cell lung cancer who had stable disease on radiotherapy plus ipilimumab. The CDR3 runs from the conserved cysteine through the conserved F or W. The order of the fields is clone size, V gene, J gene, D gene, CDR3 DNA, CDR3 protein. A D gene is named only where the DNA matches it firmly. Clone size is given for some rows only: seen once, a few or many times, or a class if the clone is expanded.

clone size: .
V gene: TRBV15
J gene: TRBJ2-1
D gene: TRBD2
CDR3 DNA: TGTGCCACCAGCAGGGCAGCGGGGCGCTACAATGAGCAGTTCTTC
CDR3 protein: CATSRAAGRYNEQFF

clone size: once
V gene: TRBV7-6
J gene: TRBJ2-5
D gene: TRBD2
CDR3 DNA: TGTGCCAGCAGCTTAGGTGGGAGGGCCGGCTCGGAGACCCAGTACTTC
CDR3 protein: CASSLGGRAGSETQYF

clone size: .
V gene: TRBV7-3
J gene: TRBJ1-5
D gene: .
CDR3 DNA: TGTGCCAGCAGCTTAATGACGGACAGCCAAAATAGCAATCAGCCCCAGCATTTT
CDR3 protein: CASSLMTDSQNSNQPQHF

clone size: .
V gene: TRBV6-1
J gene: TRBJ2-7
D gene: TRBD1
CDR3 DNA: TGTGCCAGCAGTACCGGGACAGGGTCGTCCTACGAGCAGTACTTC
CDR3 protein: CASSTGTGSSYEQYF

clone size: .
V gene: TRBV6-1
J gene: TRBJ2-1
D gene: .
CDR3 DNA: TGTGCCAGCAGCGCTAACAGGGCCTCCTACAATGAGCAGTTCTTC
CDR3 protein: CASSANRASYNEQFF

clone size: medium-sized
V gene: TRBV5-6
J gene: TRBJ2-7
D gene: .
CDR3 DNA: TGTGCCAGCAGCTTGCCCAGCGGGCACGAGCAGTACTTC
CDR3 protein: CASSLPSGHEQYF

clone size: .
V gene: TRBV28
J gene: TRBJ1-1
D gene: TRBD1
CDR3 DNA: TGTGCCAGCAGGGTCAGACAGGGGGTTGTCGTCACTGAAGCTTTCTTT
CDR3 protein: CASRVRQGVVVTEAFF

clone size: .
V gene: TRBV10-1
J gene: TRBJ1-2
D gene: .
CDR3 DNA: TGCGCCAGCAATCGGGGACGGATCTATGGCTACACCTTC
CDR3 protein: CASNRGRIYGYTF

clone size: .
V gene: TRBV19
J gene: TRBJ2-2
D gene: .
CDR3 DNA: TGTGCCAGTGTCCGTAGGGACTTGGCCGGGGAGCTGTTTTTT
CDR3 protein: CASVRRDLAGELFF

clone size: .
V gene: TRBV6-1
J gene: TRBJ2-7
D gene: .
CDR3 DNA: TGTGCCAGCAGTGAAGCCTCCGGTGCAGGACCCTACGAGCAGTACTTC
CDR3 protein: CASSEASGAGPYEQYF

clone size: few
V gene: TRBV18
J gene: TRBJ1-2
D gene: TRBD1
CDR3 DNA: TGTGCCAGCTCACAACAGGGGAACTATGGCTACACCTTC
CDR3 protein: CASSQQGNYGYTF

clone size: .
V gene: TRBV18
J gene: TRBJ2-7
D gene: .
CDR3 DNA: TGTGCCAGCTCACCACCAGGGACCTACGAGCAGTACTTC
CDR3 protein: CASSPPGTYEQYF

clone size: .
V gene: TRBV18
J gene: TRBJ1-3
D gene: .
CDR3 DNA: TGTGCCAGCTCACCACCGATTGGCGGAACCTCTGGAAACACCATATATTTT
CDR3 protein: CASSPPIGGTSGNTIYF